These 22 T cell receptor beta chains came from one sample sequenced in a study of T-cell memory formation after mild COVID-19. Using its own MiXCR run on the 5' RACE reads, TCRdb lists one record per CDR3 protein. The table has 400,000 to 550,000 distinct CDR3 sequences, around 27% seen once. Sequencing used PBMCs or a T cell subset sorted from them (not recorded which). These receptors all stem from an adult woman who had mild COVID-19 (a few samples of this study predate the infection). Cell type and time point are not known.

This clonotype was observed a few times. The chain couples TRBV15 to TRBJ1-1, with D possibly being TRBD1 (5 bases). This CDR3 region has 13 residues. The V gene lost 8 bases and the J gene lost 2 bases, with 12 bases spanning the gap. CDR1 is LNHNV and CDR2 is YYDKDF in the germline V gene (reference sequence). CDR3 protein: CATSGAYNTEAFF. The CDR3 bases are TGTGCCACCTCCGGGGCGTACAACACTGAAGCTTTCTTT.

This clonotype occurred a few times. The chain uses TRBV6-2 or TRBV6-3 and TRBJ2-2, with a weak D call TRBD2 (6 bases). The germline V and J ends were trimmed by 2 bases and 6 bases, with 7 bases remaining between them. Germline CDR1 reads MNHEY; CDR2 reads SVGEGT. This CDR3 comprises 13 residues. The DNA for the CDR3 is TGTGCCAGCAGTTACGGGGAGGCCGGGGAGCTGTTTTTT. Its translation: CASSYGEAGELFF.

This chain joins TRBV7-2 and TRBJ2-1; D gene unclear. The V and J ends lost 3 bases and 15 bases respectively, with 15 bases between them. The CDR3 totals 12 residues. Germline loops: CDR1 SGHTA, CDR2 FQGNSA. Here the CDR3 reads CASSFPLGWAFF. The CDR3 nucleotides are TGTGCCAGCAGCTTCCCATTAGGGTGGGCGTTCTTC.

This clonotype appeared a few times. The J gene is TRBJ1-3, the V gene TRBV12-3 or TRBV12-4; TRBD1 might be the D (6 bases). Trimming took off 6 bases at V and 0 bases at J, with 18 bases between the two ends. The CDR3 totals 17 residues. The CDR3 DNA follows: TGTGCCAGCAGACCCGGACAGTTAGTCTTCTCTGGAAACACCATATATTTT. Translated, it gives CASRPGQLVFSGNTIYF.

This clonotype was detected once. CDR3 in DNA: TGCAGTGCTAGGGACGTGACAGGGTGGGGTTATGGCTACACCTTC. This gives the protein CSARDVTGWGYGYTF. The chain has TRBV20-1 and TRBJ1-2; 7 nucleotides align to TRBD1. Per germline, CDR1 DFQATT and CDR2 SNEGSKA (reference sequence). J lost 5 bases, V lost 3 bases, and 12 bases had no gene match. CDR3 length equals 15 residues.

This clonotype showed up many times. The chain employs TRBV5-4 and TRBJ2-1; tentative D call: TRBD2 (6 bases). V lost 2 bases and J lost 10, with 16 bases in between. Germline V CDR1 and CDR2: SGHNT, YYREEE (reference sequence). The CDR3 length is 14 residues. For the CDR3, the DNA is TGTGCCAGCAGCTTCAGACTAGATGGAAAGGAGCAGTTCTTC. Protein product: CASSFRLDGKEQFF.

V gene TRBV12-3 or TRBV12-4 combines with J gene TRBJ1-2, with TRBD1 matching over 7 bases. With V trimmed by 3 bases and J by 3 bases, 7 bases remained unmatched. The CDR3 spans 15 residues. The CDR3 spells CASSFWGQSDYGYTF. CDR3 nucleotides: TGTGCCAGCAGTTTCTGGGGACAGTCGGACTATGGCTACACCTTC.

The V gene is TRBV7-7, the J gene TRBJ2-5, with TRBD2 identical over 14 bases. This CDR3 spans 16 amino acids. The trim removed 4 bases at V and 4 bases at J, leaving 5 bases unmatched. Per the germline V gene, CDR1 is SSHAT and CDR2 is FNYEAQ (reference sequence). CDR3 in amino acids: CASSYGTSGGAETQYF. CDR3 sequence (DNA): TGTGCCAGCAGCTATGGGACTAGCGGGGGTGCAGAGACCCAGTACTTC. The full variable domain, rest sourced from reference TRBV7-7 and TRBJ2-5, is GAGVSQSPRYKVTKRGQDVTLRCDPISSHATLYWYQQALGQGPEFLTYFNYEAQPDKSGLPSDRFSAERPEGSISTLTIQRTEQRDSAMYRCASSYGTSGGAETQYFGPGTRLLVL.

The gene calls are TRBV4-2 and TRBJ2-1; tentatively, D is TRBD1 (6 bases). Germline V gene data show CDR1 as LGHNA and CDR2 as YNFKEQ. Trimming removed 0 bases at V and 4 bases at J, with 19 bases between. This CDR3 has 18 amino acids. CDR3 sequence reads: CASSQDLGAGGPYNEQFF. As DNA, the CDR3 is TGTGCCAGCAGCCAAGATTTGGGGGCCGGCGGGCCTTACAATGAGCAGTTCTTC.

The chain joins TRBV7-9 to TRBJ1-5, with unresolved D. Germline lookup yields CDR1 SEHNR and CDR2 FQNEAQ (reference sequence). The V gene lost 5 bases and the J gene lost 7 bases, with 15 bases spanning the gap. There are 14 residues in the CDR3. The CDR3: CASSRPGSGQPQHF. The CDR3 DNA reads as TGTGCCAGCAGCCGCCCAGGCTCCGGGCAGCCCCAGCATTTT.

The chain carries TRBV25-1 and TRBJ1-3; the D is unclear. Trimming left V 2 bases short and J 1 base short, with 6 bases between. The CDR3 is 14 amino acids. The germline V gene encodes CDR1 MGHDK and CDR2 SYGVNS. CDR3 protein: CASSEPGSGNTIYF. For the CDR3, the DNA is TGTGCCAGCAGTGAACCAGGTTCTGGAAACACCATATATTTT.

The V gene is TRBV29-1, the J gene TRBJ1-1; no clear D gene. Germline loops: CDR1 SQVTM, CDR2 ANQGSEA. This CDR3 has 13 residues. Deletions cut 3 bases from V and 4 bases from J, with 12 bases between. Here the CDR3 DNA reads TGCAGCGTTGAGAGGTCCCAAGGCACTGAAGCTTTCTTT. Amino acid sequence: CSVERSQGTEAFF.

The sample holds a few counts of this clonotype. The chain uses TRBV7-9 and TRBJ2-5, with TRBD2 matching over 8 bases. Germline CDR1 reads SEHNR; CDR2 reads FQNEAQ (reference sequence). With 3 bases clipped from V and 0 bases from J, the junction kept 3 bases outside the gene matches. The CDR3 consists of 15 residues. The CDR3 spells CASSLVAGYQETQYF. The DNA for the CDR3 is TGTGCCAGCAGCTTGGTAGCGGGGTACCAAGAGACCCAGTACTTC.

This clonotype was counted between two and nine times. The chain is built from TRBV24-1 and TRBJ1-1; D ambiguous. Germline loops: CDR1 KGHDR, CDR2 SFDVKD. The CDR3 covers 15 residues. Trimming removed 2 bases from V and 1 base from J, with 10 bases in between. The CDR3 protein is CATSDSGLANTEAFF. CDR3 DNA sequence: TGTGCCACCAGTGATTCAGGACTTGCGAACACTGAAGCTTTCTTT.

The chain links TRBV11-1 to TRBJ2-7; D is possibly TRBD1 (6 bases). This CDR3 has 17 residues. Per the germline V gene, CDR1 is SGHAT and CDR2 is FQDESV (reference sequence). Trimming removed 2 bases at V and 2 bases at J, with 19 bases between. The CDR3 reads CASSLTPAGTSTYEQYF. CDR3 nucleotide sequence: TGTGCCAGCAGCTTAACCCCCGCCGGGACATCTACCTACGAGCAGTACTTC.

The V call is TRBV10-3, the J call TRBJ2-3; 13 positions match TRBD2. Germline V gene data show CDR1 as ENHRY and CDR2 as SYGVKD. This CDR3 has 16 residues. V lost 4 bases to trimming and J lost 6 bases; unmatched junction nucleotides: 7. Here the CDR3 reads CAISGPGLAGRDTQYF. DNA of the CDR3: TGTGCCATCAGTGGGCCGGGACTAGCGGGAAGGGATACGCAGTATTTT.

The V and J genes are TRBV15 and TRBJ2-1; D gene uncertain. This CDR3 comprises 12 residues. The V gene lost 1 base and the J gene lost 7 bases, with 5 bases spanning the gap. Per the germline V gene, CDR1 is LNHNV and CDR2 is YYDKDF (reference sequence). The CDR3 here is CATSRVRNEQFF. The DNA of the CDR3 is TGTGCCACCAGCAGAGTTAGGAATGAGCAGTTCTTC. The whole variable domain, remainder taken from reference TRBV15 and TRBJ2-1, is DAMVIQNPRYQVTQFGKPVTLSCSQTLNHNVMYWYQQKSSQAPKLLFHYYDKDFNNEADTPDNFQSRRPNTSFCFLDIRSPGLGDTAMYLCATSRVRNEQFFGPGTRLTVL.

The chain employs TRBV9 and TRBJ1-3, with 7 positions matching TRBD1. The CDR3 loop spans 15 amino acids. Germline CDR1 is SGDLS and CDR2 is YYNGEE. The J segment lost 2 bases and the V segment lost 3 bases, leaving 5 bases of the junction unmatched. Here the CDR3 DNA reads TGTGCCAGCAGCGAGCACAGGGGCCCTGGAAACACCATATATTTT. This gives the protein CASSEHRGPGNTIYF.

The chain joins TRBV4-2 to TRBJ2-2; D is perhaps TRBD2 (6 bases). CDR1 and CDR2 (germline): LGHNA, YNFKEQ. CDR3 length: 17 residues. Trimming removed 0 bases from V and 2 bases from J, with 13 bases in between. CDR3 in amino acids: CASSQDKPGLNTGELFF. CDR3 nucleotides: TGTGCCAGCAGCCAAGATAAACCGGGACTCAACACCGGGGAGCTGTTTTTT.

The chain couples TRBV4-2 to TRBJ2-7; 9 nucleotides line up with TRBD2. CDR1 is LGHNA, CDR2 YNFKEQ, per germline. The CDR3 runs 15 residues. J gave up 4 bases and V 0 bases, and 4 bases lay outside the gene matches. As DNA, the CDR3 is TGTGCCAGCAGCCAAGAACGGCTAGCGGGGTACGAGCAGTACTTC. The encoded protein is CASSQERLAGYEQYF.

The sample holds many counts of this clonotype. The chain is built from TRBV12-3 or TRBV12-4 and TRBJ2-5; D unresolved. Trimming shortened V by 5 bases and J by 5 bases, and 18 bases separated the two germline ends. The CDR3 has 15 residues. The chain's CDR3 is CASSPRFPLGETQYF. DNA of the CDR3: TGTGCCAGCAGTCCTCGATTCCCCCTGGGGGAGACCCAGTACTTC.

This clonotype was found a few times. The chain uses TRBV30 and TRBJ2-7; D not certain. The ends were cut back, 0 bases at V and 0 bases at J, with 18 bases in the middle. CDR3 size: 17 residues. Germline lookup yields CDR1 GTSNPN and CDR2 SVGIG (reference sequence). Here the CDR3 DNA reads TGTGCCTGGAGTGTATTCATCGGAAGCGCCAACTCCTACGAGCAGTACTTC. Translation: CAWSVFIGSANSYEQYF.